One TCR beta chain is described in this entry. Its specificity is not known. Method: immunoSEQ multiplex PCR; TCRdb's copy keeps in-frame clones and lacks some. The sample records approximately 440,000 clones, more than 70% being singletons. This sample was included in a study of shared clonotypes between healthy human individuals. Overall study findings and caveats: The study drew on few donors, limiting represented genetic and exposure-history diversity. Sequencing depth was predicted to influence how clonotypes are shared among donors.

CDR3 size: 17 residues. Germline assignment: CDR1 LGHNA and CDR2 YSLEER. V lost 1 base and J lost 6, with 19 bases in between. This receptor was identified in a woman in her forties in good health. Some clones in this sample may be carry-over from other donors' samples. This chain uses TRBV4-3 with TRBJ1-3; D uncertain. Material: PBMCs. For the CDR3, the DNA is TGCGCCAGCAGCCAAGTAACCGGACCCAGTATAGAAAACACCATATATTTT. Protein sequence: CASSQVTGPSIENTIYF.